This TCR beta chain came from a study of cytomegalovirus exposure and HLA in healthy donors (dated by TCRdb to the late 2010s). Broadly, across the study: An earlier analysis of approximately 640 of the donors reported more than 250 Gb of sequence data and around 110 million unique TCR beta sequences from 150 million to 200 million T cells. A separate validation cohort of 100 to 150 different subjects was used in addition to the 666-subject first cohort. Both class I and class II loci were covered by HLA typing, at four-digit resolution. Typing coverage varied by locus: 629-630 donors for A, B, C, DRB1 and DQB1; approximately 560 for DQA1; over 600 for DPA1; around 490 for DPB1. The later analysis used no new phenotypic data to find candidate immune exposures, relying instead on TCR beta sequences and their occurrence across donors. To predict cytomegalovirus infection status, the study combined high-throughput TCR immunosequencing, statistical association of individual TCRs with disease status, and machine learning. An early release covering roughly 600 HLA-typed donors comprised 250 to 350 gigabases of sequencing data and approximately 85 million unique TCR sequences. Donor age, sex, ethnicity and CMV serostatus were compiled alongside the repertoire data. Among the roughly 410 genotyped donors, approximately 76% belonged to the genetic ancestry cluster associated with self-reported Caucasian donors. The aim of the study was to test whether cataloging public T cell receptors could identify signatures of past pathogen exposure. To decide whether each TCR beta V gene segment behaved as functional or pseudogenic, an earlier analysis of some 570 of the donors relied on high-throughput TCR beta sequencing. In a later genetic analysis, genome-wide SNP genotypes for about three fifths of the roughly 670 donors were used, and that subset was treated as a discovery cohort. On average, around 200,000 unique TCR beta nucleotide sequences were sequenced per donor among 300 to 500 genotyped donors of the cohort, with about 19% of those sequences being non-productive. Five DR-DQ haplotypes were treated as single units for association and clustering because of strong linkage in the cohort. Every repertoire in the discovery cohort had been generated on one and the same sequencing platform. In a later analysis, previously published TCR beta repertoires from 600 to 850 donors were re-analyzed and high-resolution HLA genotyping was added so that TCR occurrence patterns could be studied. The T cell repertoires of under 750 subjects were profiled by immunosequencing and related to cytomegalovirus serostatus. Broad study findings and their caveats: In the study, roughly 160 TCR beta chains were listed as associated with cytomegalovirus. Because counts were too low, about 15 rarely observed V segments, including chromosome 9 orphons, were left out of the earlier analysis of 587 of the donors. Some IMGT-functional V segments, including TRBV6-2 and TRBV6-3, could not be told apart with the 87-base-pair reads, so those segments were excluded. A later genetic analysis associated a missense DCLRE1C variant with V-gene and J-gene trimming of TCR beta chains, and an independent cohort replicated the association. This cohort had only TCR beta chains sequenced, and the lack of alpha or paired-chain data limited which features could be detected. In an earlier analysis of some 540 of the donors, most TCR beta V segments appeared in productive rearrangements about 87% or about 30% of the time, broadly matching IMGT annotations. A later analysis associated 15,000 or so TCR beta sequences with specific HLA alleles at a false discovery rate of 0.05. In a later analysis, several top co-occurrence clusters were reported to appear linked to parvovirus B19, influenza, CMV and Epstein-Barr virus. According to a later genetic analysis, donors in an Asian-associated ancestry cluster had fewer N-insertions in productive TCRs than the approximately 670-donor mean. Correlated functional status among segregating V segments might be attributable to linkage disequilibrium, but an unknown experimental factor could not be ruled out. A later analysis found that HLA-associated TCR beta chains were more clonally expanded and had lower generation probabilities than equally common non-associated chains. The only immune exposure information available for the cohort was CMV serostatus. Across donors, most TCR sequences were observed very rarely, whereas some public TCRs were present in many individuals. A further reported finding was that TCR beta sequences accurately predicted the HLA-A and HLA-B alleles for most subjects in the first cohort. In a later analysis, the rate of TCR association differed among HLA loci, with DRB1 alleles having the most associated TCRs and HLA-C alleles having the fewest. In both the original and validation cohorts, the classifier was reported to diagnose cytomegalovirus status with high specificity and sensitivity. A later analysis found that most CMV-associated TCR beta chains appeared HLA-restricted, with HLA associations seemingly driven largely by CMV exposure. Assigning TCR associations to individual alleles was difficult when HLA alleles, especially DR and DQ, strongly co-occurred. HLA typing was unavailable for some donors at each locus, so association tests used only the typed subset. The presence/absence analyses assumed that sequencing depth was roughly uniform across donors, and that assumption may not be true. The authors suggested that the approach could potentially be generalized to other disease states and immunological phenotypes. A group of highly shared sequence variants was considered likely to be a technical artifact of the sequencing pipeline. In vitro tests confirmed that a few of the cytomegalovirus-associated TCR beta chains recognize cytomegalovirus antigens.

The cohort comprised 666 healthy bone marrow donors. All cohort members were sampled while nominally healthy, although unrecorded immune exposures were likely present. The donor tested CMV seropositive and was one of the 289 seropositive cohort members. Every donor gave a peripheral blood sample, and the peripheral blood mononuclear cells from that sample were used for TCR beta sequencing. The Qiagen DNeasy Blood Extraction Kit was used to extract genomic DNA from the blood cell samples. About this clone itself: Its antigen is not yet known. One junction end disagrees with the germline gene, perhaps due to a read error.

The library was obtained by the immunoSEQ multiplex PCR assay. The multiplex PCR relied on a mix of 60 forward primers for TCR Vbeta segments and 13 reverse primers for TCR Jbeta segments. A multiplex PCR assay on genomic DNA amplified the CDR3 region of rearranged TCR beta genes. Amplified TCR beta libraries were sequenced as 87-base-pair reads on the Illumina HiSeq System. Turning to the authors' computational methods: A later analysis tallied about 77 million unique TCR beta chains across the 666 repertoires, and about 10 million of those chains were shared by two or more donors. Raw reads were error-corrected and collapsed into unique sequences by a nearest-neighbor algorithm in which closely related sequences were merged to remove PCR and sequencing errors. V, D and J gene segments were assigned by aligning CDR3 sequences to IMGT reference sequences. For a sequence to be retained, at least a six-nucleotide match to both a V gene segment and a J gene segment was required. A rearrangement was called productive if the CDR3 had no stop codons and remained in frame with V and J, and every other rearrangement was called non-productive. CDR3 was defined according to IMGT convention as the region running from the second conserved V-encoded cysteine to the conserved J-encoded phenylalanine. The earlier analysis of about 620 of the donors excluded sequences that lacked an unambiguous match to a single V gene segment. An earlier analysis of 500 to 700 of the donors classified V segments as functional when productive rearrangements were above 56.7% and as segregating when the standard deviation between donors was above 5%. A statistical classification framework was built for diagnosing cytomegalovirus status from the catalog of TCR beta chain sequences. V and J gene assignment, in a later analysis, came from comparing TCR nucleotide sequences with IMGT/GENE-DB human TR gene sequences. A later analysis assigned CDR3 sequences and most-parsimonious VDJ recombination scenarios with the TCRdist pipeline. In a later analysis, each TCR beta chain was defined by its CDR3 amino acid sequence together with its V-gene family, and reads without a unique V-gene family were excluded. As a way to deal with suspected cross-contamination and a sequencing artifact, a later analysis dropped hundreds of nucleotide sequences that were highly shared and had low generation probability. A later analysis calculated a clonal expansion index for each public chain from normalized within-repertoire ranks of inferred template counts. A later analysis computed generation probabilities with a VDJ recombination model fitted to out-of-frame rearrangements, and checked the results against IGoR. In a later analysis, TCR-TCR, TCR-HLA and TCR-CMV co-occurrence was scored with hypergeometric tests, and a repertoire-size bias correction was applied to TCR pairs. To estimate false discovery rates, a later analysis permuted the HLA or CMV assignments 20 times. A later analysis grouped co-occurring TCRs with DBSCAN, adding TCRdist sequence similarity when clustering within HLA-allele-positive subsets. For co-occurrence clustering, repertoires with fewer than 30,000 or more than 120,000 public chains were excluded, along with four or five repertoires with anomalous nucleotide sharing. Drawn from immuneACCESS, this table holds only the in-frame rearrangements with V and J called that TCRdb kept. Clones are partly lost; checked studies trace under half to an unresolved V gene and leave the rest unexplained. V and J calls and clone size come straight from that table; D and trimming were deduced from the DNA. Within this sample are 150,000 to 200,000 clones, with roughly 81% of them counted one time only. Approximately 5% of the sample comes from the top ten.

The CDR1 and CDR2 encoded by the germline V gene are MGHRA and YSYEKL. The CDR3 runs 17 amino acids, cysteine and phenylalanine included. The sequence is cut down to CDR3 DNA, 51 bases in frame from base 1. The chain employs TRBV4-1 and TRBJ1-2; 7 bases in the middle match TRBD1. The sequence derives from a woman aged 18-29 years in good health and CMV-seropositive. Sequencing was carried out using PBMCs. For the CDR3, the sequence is CASSQEGQQALNYVYTF. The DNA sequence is TGCGCCAGCAGCCAAGAGGGACAGCAAGCCCTGAACTATGTCTACACCTTC.